The 4 T cell receptor beta chains reported below all come from one sample, sequenced in a study of T cell repertoires in cytomegalovirus infection (dated by TCRdb to the late 2010s). No antigen has been assigned to these receptors. Sequenced on an Illumina HiSeq 1500. The public reads were reanalyzed by TCRdb: fastp trimming at Q25, MiXCR alignment, in-frame beta chains only. Here each entry gathers all rows of one CDR3 protein and keeps the most common genes and DNA. This sample is represented by 450,000 to 650,000 distinct CDR3 sequences; around 40% of them were singletons. The biggest ten clones account for 48% of the sample. Per the publication, the treatment or condition label means: in vitro stimulation with specific CMV peptide epitopes to enrich CMV-specific T cells. The sequencing used cultured PBMCs, collected from culture after CMV antigen stimulation. The source is a human donor in good health (CMV status not recorded). Some clones in this sample may be carry-over from other donors' samples.

This clonotype was found a few times. The chain carries TRBV6-1 and TRBJ2-7; 9 bases agree with TRBD1. Looked up from germline, CDR1 is MNHNS and CDR2 is SASEGT. V gave up 1 base and J gave up 3 bases; unmatched junction bases: 4. CDR3 length: 15 residues. This CDR3 is CASSEGTGDFYEQYF. CDR3 in DNA: TGTGCCAGCAGTGAAGGGACAGGGGACTTCTACGAGCAGTACTTC.

In this sample, this clonotype turned up a few times. The V call is TRBV7-6, the J call TRBJ1-3, with no clear D. CDR3 size: 17 residues. The germline V gene has CDR1 SGHVS and CDR2 FNYEAQ. V lost 5 bases, J lost 2 bases, and 19 bases lay in between. The CDR3, as DNA: TGTGCCAGCAGCCCCGGGAGGGCAGCTGCTACTGGAAACACCATATATTTT. This translates into CASSPGRAAATGNTIYF.

This clonotype came up a few times. One base away lies a much larger clone, so this may be a sequencing read error. This chain uses TRBV12-3 or TRBV12-4 with TRBJ1-5; no definite D call. Between the trimmed V and J ends, which lost 6 bases and 0 bases, there was a span of 6 bases. The CDR3 runs 13 residues. The CDR3 protein is CASRMDSNQPQHF. As DNA, the CDR3 is TGTGCCAGCAGAATGGATAGCAATCAGCCCCAGCATTTT.

This clonotype occurred once. V gene TRBV12-5 combines with J gene TRBJ2-1; no definite D call. The V gene's germline CDR1 is LGHNT and CDR2 FRNRAP. V was pared by 0 bases and J by 5 bases, with 2 bases between. This CDR3 comprises 12 residues. CDR3 region: CASGLVNNEQFF. The DNA of the CDR3 is TGTGCTAGTGGTTTGGTAAACAATGAGCAGTTCTTC.